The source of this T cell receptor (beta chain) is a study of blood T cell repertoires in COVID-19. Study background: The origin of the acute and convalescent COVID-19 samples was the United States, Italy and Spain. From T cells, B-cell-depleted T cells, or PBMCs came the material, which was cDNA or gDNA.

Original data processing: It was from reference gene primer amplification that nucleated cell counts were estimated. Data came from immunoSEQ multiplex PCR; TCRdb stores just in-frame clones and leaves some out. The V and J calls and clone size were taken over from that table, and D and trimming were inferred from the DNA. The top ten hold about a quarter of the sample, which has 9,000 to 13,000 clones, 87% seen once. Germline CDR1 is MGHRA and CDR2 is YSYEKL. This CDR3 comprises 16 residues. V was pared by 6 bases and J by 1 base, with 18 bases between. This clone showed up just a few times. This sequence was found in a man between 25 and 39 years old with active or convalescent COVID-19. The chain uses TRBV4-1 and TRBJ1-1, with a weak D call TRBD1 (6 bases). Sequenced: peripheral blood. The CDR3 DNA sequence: TGCGCCAGCAGTTTTAGGGTGGGGGCCCAGAACACTGAAGCTTTCTTT. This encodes CASSFRVGAQNTEAFF.